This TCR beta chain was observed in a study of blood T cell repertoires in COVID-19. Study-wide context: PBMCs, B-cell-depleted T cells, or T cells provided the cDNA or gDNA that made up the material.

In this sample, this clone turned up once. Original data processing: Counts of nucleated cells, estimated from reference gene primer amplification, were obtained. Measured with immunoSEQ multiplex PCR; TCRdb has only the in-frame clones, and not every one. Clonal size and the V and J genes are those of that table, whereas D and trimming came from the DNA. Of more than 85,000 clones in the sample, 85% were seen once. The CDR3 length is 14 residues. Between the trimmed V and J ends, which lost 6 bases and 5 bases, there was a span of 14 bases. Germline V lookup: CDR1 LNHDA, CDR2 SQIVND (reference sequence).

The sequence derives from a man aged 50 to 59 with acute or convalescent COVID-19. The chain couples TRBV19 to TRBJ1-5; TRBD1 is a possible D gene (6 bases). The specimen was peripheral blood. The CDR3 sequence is CASRGRGADQPQHF. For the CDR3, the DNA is TGTGCCAGTAGGGGTCGGGGGGCCGATCAGCCCCAGCATTTT.